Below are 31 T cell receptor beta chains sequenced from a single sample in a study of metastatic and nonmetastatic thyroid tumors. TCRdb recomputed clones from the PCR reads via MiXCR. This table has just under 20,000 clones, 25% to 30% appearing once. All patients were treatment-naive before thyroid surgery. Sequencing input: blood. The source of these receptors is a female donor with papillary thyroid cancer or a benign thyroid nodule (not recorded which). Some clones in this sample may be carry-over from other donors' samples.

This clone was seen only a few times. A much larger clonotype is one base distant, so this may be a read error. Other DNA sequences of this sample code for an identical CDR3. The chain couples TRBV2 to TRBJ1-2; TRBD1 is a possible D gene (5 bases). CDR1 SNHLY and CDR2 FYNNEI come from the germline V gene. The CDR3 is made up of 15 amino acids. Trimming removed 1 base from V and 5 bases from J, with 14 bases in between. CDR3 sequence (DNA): TGTGCCAGCAGTGAAGTGGGTGACAGCCGGTATGGCTACACCTTC. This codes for CASSEVGDSRYGYTF.

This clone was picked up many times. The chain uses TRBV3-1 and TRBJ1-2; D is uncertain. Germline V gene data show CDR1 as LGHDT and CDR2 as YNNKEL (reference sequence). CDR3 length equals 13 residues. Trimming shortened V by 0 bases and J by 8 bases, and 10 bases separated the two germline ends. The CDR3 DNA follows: TGTGCCAGCAGCCAAGAAGGCGGAAGCGGCTACACCTTC. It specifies CASSQEGGSGYTF.

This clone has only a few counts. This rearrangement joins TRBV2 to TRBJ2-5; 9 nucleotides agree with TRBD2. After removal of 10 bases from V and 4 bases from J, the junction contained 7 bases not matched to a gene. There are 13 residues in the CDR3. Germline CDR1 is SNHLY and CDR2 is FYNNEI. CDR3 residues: CATGGGGGETQYF. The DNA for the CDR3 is TGTGCCACCGGGGGCGGGGGGGGAGAGACCCAGTACTTC.

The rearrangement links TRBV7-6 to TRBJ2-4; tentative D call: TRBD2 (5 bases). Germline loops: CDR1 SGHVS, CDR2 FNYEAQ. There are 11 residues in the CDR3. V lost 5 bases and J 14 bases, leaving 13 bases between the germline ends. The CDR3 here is CASSAGEKKYF. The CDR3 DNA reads TGTGCCAGCAGCGCCGGGGAAAAGAAGTACTTC.

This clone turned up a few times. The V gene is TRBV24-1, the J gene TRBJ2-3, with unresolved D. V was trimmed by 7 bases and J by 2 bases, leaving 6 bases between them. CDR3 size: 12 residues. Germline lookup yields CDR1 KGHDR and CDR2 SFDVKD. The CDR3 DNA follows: TGTGCCACCAGAAAAAACACAGATACGCAGTATTTT. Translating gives CATRKNTDTQYF.

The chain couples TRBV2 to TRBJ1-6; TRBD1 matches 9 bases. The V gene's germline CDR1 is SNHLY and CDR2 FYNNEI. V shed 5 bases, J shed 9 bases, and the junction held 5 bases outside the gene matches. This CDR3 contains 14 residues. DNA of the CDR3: TGTGCCAGCAGTTGGACAGGGGAGTGTTCACCCCTCCACTTT. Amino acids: CASSWTGECSPLHF. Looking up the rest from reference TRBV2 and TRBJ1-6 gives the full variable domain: EPEVTQTPSHQVTQMGQEVILRCVPISNHLYFYWYRQILGQKVEFLVSFYNNEISEKSEIFDDQFSVERPDGSNFTLKIRSTKLEDSAMYFCASSWTGECSPLHFGNGTRLTVT.

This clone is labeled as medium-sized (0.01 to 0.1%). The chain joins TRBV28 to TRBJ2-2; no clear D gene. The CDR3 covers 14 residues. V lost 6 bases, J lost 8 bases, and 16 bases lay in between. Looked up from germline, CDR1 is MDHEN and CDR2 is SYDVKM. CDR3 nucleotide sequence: TGTGCCAGCAGGCCCGGACGCGCGAGGGGGGAGCTGTTTTTT. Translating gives CASRPGRARGELFF.

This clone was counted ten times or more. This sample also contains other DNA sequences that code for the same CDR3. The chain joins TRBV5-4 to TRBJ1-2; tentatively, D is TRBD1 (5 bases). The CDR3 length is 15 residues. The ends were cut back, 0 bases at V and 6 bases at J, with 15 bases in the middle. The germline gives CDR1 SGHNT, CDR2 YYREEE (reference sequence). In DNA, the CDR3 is TGTGCCAGCAGCTTGGATCTGACAAACAGGCATGGCTACACCTTC. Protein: CASSLDLTNRHGYTF.

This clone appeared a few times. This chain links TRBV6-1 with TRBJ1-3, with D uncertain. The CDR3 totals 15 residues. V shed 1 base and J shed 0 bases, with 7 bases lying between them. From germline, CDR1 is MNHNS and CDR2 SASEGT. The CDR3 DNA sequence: TGTGCCAGCAGTGAAGTGATGGGCTCTGGAAACACCATATATTTT. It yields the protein CASSEVMGSGNTIYF.

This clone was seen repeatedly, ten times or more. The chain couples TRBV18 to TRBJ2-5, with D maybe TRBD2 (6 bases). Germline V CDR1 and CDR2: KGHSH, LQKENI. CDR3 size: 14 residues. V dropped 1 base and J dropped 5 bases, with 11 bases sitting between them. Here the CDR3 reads CASSPRTSRETQYF. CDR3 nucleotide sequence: TGTGCCAGCTCACCACGTACTAGCCGGGAGACCCAGTACTTC. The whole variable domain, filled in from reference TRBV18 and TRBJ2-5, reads NAGVMQNPRHLVRRRGQEARLRCSPMKGHSHVYWYRQLPEEGLKFMVYLQKENIIDESGMPKERFSAEFPKEGPSILRIQQVVRGDSAAYFCASSPRTSRETQYFGPGTRLLVL.

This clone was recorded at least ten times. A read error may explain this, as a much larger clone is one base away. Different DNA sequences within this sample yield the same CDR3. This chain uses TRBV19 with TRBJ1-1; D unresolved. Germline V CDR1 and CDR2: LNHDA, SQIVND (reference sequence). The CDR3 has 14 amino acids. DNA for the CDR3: TGCGCCAGTAGTATGGGTCCGGCAGCCACTGAAGCTTTCTTT. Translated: CASSMGPAATEAFF.

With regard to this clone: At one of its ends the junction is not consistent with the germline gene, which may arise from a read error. CDR3 DNA sequence: TGTGCCATCAGCTTAGTGTCCCGTAGCACAGATACGCATTATTTT. Translation: CAISLVSRSTDTHYF. The rearrangement joins TRBV11-1 to TRBJ2-3, with D unclear. Germline assignment: CDR1 SGHAT and CDR2 FQDESV (reference sequence). This CDR3 spans 15 amino acids. Filled out from reference TRBV11-1 and TRBJ2-3, the complete variable domain reads EAEVAQSPRYKITEKSQAVAFWCDPISGHATLYWYRQILGQGPELLVQFQDESVVDDSQLPKDRFSAERLKGVDSTLKIQPAELGDSAMYLCAISLVSRSTDTHYFGPGTRLTVL.

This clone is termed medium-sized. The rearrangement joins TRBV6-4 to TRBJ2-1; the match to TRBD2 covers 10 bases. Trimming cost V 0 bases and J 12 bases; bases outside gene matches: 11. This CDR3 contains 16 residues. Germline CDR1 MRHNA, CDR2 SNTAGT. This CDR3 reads CASSDSPSGGAGAQFF. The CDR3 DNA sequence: TGTGCCAGCAGTGACTCCCCTAGCGGGGGAGCAGGTGCGCAGTTCTTC.

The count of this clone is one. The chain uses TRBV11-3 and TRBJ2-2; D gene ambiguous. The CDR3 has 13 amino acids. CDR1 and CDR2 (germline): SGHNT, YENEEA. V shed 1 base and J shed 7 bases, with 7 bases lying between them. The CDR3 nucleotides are TGTGCCAGCAGCTTAGCCGCTAGCGGGGAGCTGTTTTTT. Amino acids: CASSLAASGELFF.

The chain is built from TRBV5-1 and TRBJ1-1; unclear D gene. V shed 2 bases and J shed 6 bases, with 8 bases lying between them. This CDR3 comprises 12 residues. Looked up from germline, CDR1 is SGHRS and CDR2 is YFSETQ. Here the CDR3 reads CASSFGVSEAFF. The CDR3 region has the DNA TGCGCCAGCAGCTTTGGGGTATCTGAAGCTTTCTTT.

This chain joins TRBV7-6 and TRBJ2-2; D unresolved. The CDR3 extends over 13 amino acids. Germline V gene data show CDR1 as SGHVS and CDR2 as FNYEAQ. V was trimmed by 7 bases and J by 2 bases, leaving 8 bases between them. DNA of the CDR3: TGTGCCAGCACCCCAGGAAACACCGGGGAGCTGTTTTTT. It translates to CASTPGNTGELFF.

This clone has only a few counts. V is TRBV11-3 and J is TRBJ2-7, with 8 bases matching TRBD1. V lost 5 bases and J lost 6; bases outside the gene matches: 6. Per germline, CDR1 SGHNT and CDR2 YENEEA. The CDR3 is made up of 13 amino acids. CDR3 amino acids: CASSPGTGGEQYF. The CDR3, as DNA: TGTGCCAGCAGCCCGGGGACAGGAGGCGAGCAGTACTTC.

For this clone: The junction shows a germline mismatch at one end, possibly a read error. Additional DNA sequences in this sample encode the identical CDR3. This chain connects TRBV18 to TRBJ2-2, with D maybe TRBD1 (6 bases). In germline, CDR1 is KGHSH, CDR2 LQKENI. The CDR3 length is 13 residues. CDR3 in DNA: TGTGCCAGCTCACCTTACAGGGCCGGTGAGCTGTTTTTT. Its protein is CASSPYRAGELFF. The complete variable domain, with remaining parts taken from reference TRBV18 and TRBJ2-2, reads NAGVMQNPRHLVRRRGQEARLRCSPMKGHSHVYWYRQLPEEGLKFMVYLQKENIIDESGMPKERFSAEFPKEGPSILRIQQVVRGDSAAYFCASSPYRAGELFFGEGSRLTVL.

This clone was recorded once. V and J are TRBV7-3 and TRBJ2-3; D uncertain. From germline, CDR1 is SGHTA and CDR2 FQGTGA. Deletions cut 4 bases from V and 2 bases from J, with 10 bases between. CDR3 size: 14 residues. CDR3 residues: CASSSGQITDTQYF. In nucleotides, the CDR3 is TGTGCCAGCAGCTCTGGGCAGATCACAGATACGCAGTATTTT.

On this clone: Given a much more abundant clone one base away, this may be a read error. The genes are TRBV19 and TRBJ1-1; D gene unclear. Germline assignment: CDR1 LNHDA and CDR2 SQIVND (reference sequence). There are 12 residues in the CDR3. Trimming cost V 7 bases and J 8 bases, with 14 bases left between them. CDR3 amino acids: CASIRGSAEAFF. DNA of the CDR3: TGTGCCAGTATTCGAGGGTCGGCCGAAGCTTTCTTT. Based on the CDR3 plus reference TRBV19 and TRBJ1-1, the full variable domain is DGGITQSPKYLFRKEGQNVTLSCEQNLNHDAMYWYRQDPGQGLRLIYYSQIVNDFQKGDIAEGYSVSREKKESFPLTVTSAQKNPTAFYLCASIRGSAEAFFGQGTRLTVV.

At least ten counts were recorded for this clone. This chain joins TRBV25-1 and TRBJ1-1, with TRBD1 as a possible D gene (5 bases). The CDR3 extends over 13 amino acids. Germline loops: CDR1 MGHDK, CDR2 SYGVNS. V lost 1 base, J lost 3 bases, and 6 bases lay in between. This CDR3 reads CASSEWDDTEAFF. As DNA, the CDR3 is TGTGCCAGCAGTGAATGGGACGACACTGAAGCTTTCTTT.

The CDR3, as DNA: TGTGCCAGCAGCCAAGATCGAGTATATTCACCCCTCCACTTT. Translating gives CASSQDRVYSPLHF. V and J are TRBV14 and TRBJ1-6; D unresolved. The CDR3 consists of 14 residues. Germline V gene sequence: CDR1 SGHDN, CDR2 FVKESK. V lost 0 bases to trimming and J lost 8 bases, with 8 bases between them.

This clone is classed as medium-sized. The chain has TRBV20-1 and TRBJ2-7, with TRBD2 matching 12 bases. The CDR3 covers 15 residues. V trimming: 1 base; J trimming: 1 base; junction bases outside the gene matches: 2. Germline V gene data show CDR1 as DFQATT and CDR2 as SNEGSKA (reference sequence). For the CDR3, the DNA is TGCAGTGCTAGAGGGACTAGCGGGGATTCCTACGAGCAGTACTTC. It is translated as CSARGTSGDSYEQYF.

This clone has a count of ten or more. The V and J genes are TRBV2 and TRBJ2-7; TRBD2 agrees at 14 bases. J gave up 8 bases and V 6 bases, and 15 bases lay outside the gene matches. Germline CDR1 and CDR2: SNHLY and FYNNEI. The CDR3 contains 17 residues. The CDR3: CASSVTSGRASVVKQYF. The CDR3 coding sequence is TGTGCCAGCAGCGTGACTAGCGGGAGGGCCTCGGTGGTGAAGCAGTACTTC.

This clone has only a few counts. CDR3 bases: TGTGCCACCAGTGTGAGGGTGGATTCACCCCTCCACTTT. Protein product: CATSVRVDSPLHF. The rearrangement uses TRBV15 and TRBJ1-6, with D unresolved. Per the germline V gene, CDR1 is LNHNV and CDR2 is YYDKDF (reference sequence). V lost 6 bases and J lost 8, with 11 bases in between. This CDR3 comprises 13 residues.

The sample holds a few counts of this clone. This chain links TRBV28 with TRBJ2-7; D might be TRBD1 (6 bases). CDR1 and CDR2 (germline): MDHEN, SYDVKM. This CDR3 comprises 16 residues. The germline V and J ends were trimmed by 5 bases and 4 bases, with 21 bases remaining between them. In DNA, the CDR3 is TGTGCCAGCAGTAACCCCGGTCTAGGGGGTGGGTACGAGCAGTACTTC. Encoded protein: CASSNPGLGGGYEQYF.

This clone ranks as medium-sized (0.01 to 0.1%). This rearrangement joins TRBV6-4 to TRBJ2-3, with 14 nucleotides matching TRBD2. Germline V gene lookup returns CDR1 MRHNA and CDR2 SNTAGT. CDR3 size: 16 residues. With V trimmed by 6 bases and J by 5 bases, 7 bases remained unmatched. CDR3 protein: CASSQGLAGEKDTQYF. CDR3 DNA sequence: TGTGCCAGCAGCCAGGGACTAGCGGGAGAGAAAGATACGCAGTATTTT.

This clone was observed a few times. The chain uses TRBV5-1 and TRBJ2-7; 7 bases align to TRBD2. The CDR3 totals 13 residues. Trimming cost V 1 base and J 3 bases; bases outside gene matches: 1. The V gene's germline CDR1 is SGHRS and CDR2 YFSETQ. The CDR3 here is CASSLPSGYEQYF. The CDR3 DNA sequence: TGCGCCAGCAGCTTGCCTAGCGGCTACGAGCAGTACTTC.

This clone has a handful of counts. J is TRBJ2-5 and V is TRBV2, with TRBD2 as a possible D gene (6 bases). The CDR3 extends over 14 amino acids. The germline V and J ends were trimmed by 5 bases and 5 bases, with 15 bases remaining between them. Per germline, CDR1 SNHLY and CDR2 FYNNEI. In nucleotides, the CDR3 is TGTGCCAGCAGTCGGGACTCTTCCGGGGAGACCCAGTACTTC. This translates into CASSRDSSGETQYF. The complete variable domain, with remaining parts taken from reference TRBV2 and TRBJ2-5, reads EPEVTQTPSHQVTQMGQEVILRCVPISNHLYFYWYRQILGQKVEFLVSFYNNEISEKSEIFDDQFSVERPDGSNFTLKIRSTKLEDSAMYFCASSRDSSGETQYFGPGTRLLVL.

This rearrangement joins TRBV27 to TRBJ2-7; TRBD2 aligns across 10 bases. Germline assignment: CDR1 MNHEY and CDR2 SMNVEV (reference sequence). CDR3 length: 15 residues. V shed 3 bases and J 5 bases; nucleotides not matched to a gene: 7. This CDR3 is CASSFSSGRRDEQYF. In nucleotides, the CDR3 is TGTGCCAGCAGTTTCTCTAGCGGGAGAAGAGACGAGCAGTACTTC.

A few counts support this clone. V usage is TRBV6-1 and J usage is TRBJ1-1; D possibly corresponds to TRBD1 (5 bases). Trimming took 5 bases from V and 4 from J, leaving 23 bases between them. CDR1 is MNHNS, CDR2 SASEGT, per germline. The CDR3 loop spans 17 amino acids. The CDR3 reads CASSRIHLRDSPTEAFF. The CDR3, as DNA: TGTGCCAGCAGTAGAATACACCTACGCGACAGCCCCACTGAAGCTTTCTTT.